The next 14 T cell receptor beta chains were all read from a single sample in a study of blood T cell repertoires in COVID-19. The repertoire was sequenced with immunoSEQ multiplex PCR; TCRdb's copy has only in-frame clones and lacks some. Of about 59,000 clones in the sample, 85% to 90% were seen once. The sequenced material came from peripheral blood. Every receptor here comes from an elderly woman with active COVID-19.

The chain links TRBV2 to TRBJ2-7; 7 bases are shared with TRBD2. Germline V CDR1 and CDR2: SNHLY, FYNNEI. Trimming at V came to 7 bases and at J to 4 bases, leaving 1 base not matched to a gene. CDR3 length equals 11 residues. The CDR3 sequence is CASMGGYEQYF. CDR3 DNA: TGTGCCAGCATGGGGGGGTACGAGCAGTACTTC.

The chain joins TRBV27 to TRBJ1-5; 9 nucleotides agree with TRBD1. The germline V gene encodes CDR1 MNHEY and CDR2 SMNVEV (reference sequence). The CDR3 consists of 13 residues. The J segment lost 6 bases and the V segment lost 5 bases, leaving 2 bases of the junction unmatched. The CDR3 DNA reads TGTGCCAGCAGTCGGGACAGGGCTCAGCCCCAGCATTTT. Protein: CASSRDRAQPQHF.

This clone was recorded only once. The chain employs TRBV5-6 and TRBJ1-1, with D possibly matching TRBD1 (5 bases). The CDR3 has 16 amino acids. The germline gives CDR1 SGHDT, CDR2 YYEEEE. V was trimmed by 2 bases and J by 2 bases, leaving 16 bases between them. For the CDR3, the DNA is TGTGCCAGCAGCTTCTTTTCGCGGACACCAAACACTGAAGCTTTCTTT. Residues: CASSFFSRTPNTEAFF.

The chain combines TRBV9 with TRBJ1-2; D is possibly TRBD1 (5 bases). This CDR3 has 14 residues. Per germline, CDR1 SGDLS and CDR2 YYNGEE. The germline V and J ends were trimmed by 4 bases and 7 bases, with 17 bases remaining between them. As DNA, the CDR3 is TGTGCCAGCAGCCCTACCCCCAGGGCAGCTGGCTACACCTTC. Protein product: CASSPTPRAAGYTF.

The chain couples TRBV24-1 to TRBJ2-3, with 9 bases lining up with TRBD1. V lost 3 bases to trimming and J lost 5 bases; unmatched junction nucleotides: 5. From germline, CDR1 is KGHDR and CDR2 SFDVKD. The length of the CDR3 is 15 residues. In DNA, the CDR3 is TGTGCCACCAGTGATCCACAGGGGGCGGGAGATACGCAGTATTTT. Translated, it gives CATSDPQGAGDTQYF.

The chain carries TRBV5-8 and TRBJ1-1, with D possibly being TRBD1 (5 bases). Germline-derived CDR1 and CDR2 are SGHTS and YDEGEE. The V and J ends lost 5 bases and 0 bases respectively, with 17 bases between them. This CDR3 region has 16 residues. CDR3 in amino acids: CASRFPGRAVNTEAFF. DNA for the CDR3: TGTGCCAGCAGGTTCCCTGGCAGGGCGGTGAACACTGAAGCTTTCTTT.

The rearrangement links TRBV3-1 (or the pseudogene TRBV3-2) to TRBJ2-1; 11 bases are a match to TRBD2. V lost 4 bases and J lost 8; bases outside the gene matches: 7. The CDR3 is made up of 15 amino acids. Germline V gene data show CDR1 as LGHDT and CDR2 as YNNKEL (reference sequence). CDR3 nucleotides: TGTGCCAGCAGCCCTAGCGGGGGGCGGCGGCATGAGCAGTTCTTC. Translation gives CASSPSGGRRHEQFF.

The chain recombines TRBV24-1 with TRBJ2-1; 7 bases are a match to TRBD2. The CDR3 spans 15 residues. After removal of 3 bases from V and 3 bases from J, the junction contained 4 bases not matched to a gene. Per the germline V gene, CDR1 is KGHDR and CDR2 is SFDVKD. The CDR3 loop is CATSDVGGNYNEQFF. CDR3 bases: TGTGCCACCAGTGATGTCGGGGGGAACTACAATGAGCAGTTCTTC.

The chain links TRBV5-1 to TRBJ2-5, with 7 bases identical to TRBD1. Germline values: CDR1 SGHRS, CDR2 YFSETQ. The ends lost 6 bases at V and 2 bases at J; junction bases unmatched: 4. This CDR3 spans 13 amino acids. The CDR3 region has the DNA TGCGCCAGCACAACGACAGGGCAAGAGACCCAGTACTTC. It yields the protein CASTTTGQETQYF.

The chain carries TRBV4-3 and TRBJ2-1; 9 nucleotides align to TRBD2. The trim removed 2 bases at V and 2 bases at J, leaving 7 bases unmatched. Germline CDR1 and CDR2: LGHNA and YSLEER. The CDR3 length is 17 residues. As DNA, the CDR3 is TGCGCCAGCAGCCAAAGGGGCGGGGGGGCCCCCTACAATGAGCAGTTCTTC. Its translation is CASSQRGGGAPYNEQFF.

The CDR3 DNA follows: TGTGCCAGCTCACCCCGGACTAGCGGGGTGGTAGAGACCCAGTACTTC. Protein sequence: CASSPRTSGVVETQYF. V is TRBV18 and J is TRBJ2-5, with TRBD2 identical over 12 bases. From germline, CDR1 is KGHSH and CDR2 LQKENI. The CDR3 is 16 amino acids. J lost 4 bases, V lost 3 bases, and 6 bases had no gene match.

This chain links TRBV9 with TRBJ2-1, with a possible D match to TRBD2 (5 bases). Germline values: CDR1 SGDLS, CDR2 YYNGEE. V shed 2 bases and J shed 2 bases, with 8 bases lying between them. The CDR3 spans 14 residues. The CDR3 coding sequence is TGTGCCAGCAGCGTCGCGGGTGCCTACAATGAGCAGTTCTTC. Its protein is CASSVAGAYNEQFF.

This clone came up a few times. V and J are TRBV7-9 and TRBJ1-1; D uncertain. The V gene's germline CDR1 is SEHNR and CDR2 FQNEAQ (reference sequence). The V and J ends lost 4 bases and 1 base respectively, with 7 bases between them. The CDR3 runs to 13 residues. The CDR3, as DNA: TGTGCCAGCAGCTCCCAATCGAACACTGAAGCTTTCTTT. It yields the protein CASSSQSNTEAFF.

This chain connects TRBV5-1 to TRBJ2-7; a possible D gene is TRBD2 (6 bases). The CDR3 has 13 residues. Per germline, CDR1 SGHRS and CDR2 YFSETQ. The germline V and J ends were trimmed by 4 bases and 3 bases, with 11 bases remaining between them. The CDR3 sequence: CASSQGLNYEQYF. DNA for the CDR3: TGCGCCAGCAGCCAGGGACTGAACTACGAGCAGTACTTC.